This record concerns one TCR beta chain sequence. The sample originates from a study of cytomegalovirus exposure and HLA in healthy donors. Although they were nominally healthy when sampled, donors likely had unrecorded immune exposures. Use of 60 Vbeta and 13 Jbeta primers characterized the PCR. Clones were read by immunoSEQ multiplex PCR, and TCRdb kept only the in-frame ones, dropping some. The sample contains under 250,000 clones, over 65% of which appear only once. V was clipped by 7 bases and J by 4 bases, with 17 bases between them. There are 15 residues in the CDR3. Germline-derived CDR1 and CDR2 are SGHRS and YFSETQ.

This TCR was recovered from a man in his late teens or twenties in good health and CMV-seronegative. The chain uses TRBV5-1 and TRBJ2-2; D gene ambiguous. Source material: PBMCs. Here the CDR3 DNA reads TGCGCCAGCTCCCCTAGTTTGGGTCCCACCGGGGAGCTGTTTTTT. It yields the protein CASSPSLGPTGELFF.